This T cell receptor (beta chain) derives from a study of blood T cell repertoires in COVID-19. At the level of the study: From the United States, Italy and Spain came samples of acute and convalescent COVID-19.

Trimming pared 0 bases from V and 4 bases from J, leaving 12 bases between. Germline V lookup: CDR1 SGHTA, CDR2 FQGNSA. This CDR3 is 15 amino acids long. Here immunoSEQ multiplex PCR was the method, and the copy in TCRdb shows in-frame clones only, minus some. The profile shows some 220,000 clones, 85% of them singletons. The origin of this receptor is a man between 45 and 60 years old with COVID-19, enrolled during active disease. This chain joins TRBV7-2 and TRBJ1-1; possibly TRBD1 for D (5 bases). The sequenced sample consisted of peripheral blood. The CDR3 spells CASSLAPRAVTEAFF. CDR3 nucleotide sequence: TGTGCCAGCAGCTTAGCGCCCAGGGCGGTCACTGAAGCTTTCTTT.